This is a list of T cell receptor beta chains from one sample in a study of CD8 T cells in ankylosing spondylitis. TCRdb used MiXCR to reprocess the 5' RACE reads, holding one entry per CDR3 protein. Here the sample spans 200,000 to 300,000 distinct CDR3 sequences, roughly a quarter being singletons. Sequencing was carried out using blood, either unsorted or a sorted T cell fraction (not recorded which). The receptors were sampled from a male donor with ankylosing spondylitis or in good health (not recorded which). CDR3s include the opening cysteine and the closing phenylalanine or tryptophan. Fields, in order: D gene, V gene, J gene, clone size, CDR3 DNA, CDR3 protein. A D gene is named only where the DNA matches it firmly. Rows give clone size only sometimes, using once, few, many, or a class for an expanded clone.

TRBD1,TRBV20-1,TRBJ2-1,many,TGCAGTGCTTCGGACAGGGTGGGTTACAATGAGCAGTTCTTC,CSASDRVGYNEQFF
-,TRBV7-7,TRBJ2-4,few,TGTGCCAGCAGCGCTACAGAGCGTAGCATTCAGTACTTC,CASSATERSIQYF
-,TRBV5-6,TRBJ2-7,-,TGTGCCAGCAGCCTCAACCCCTACGAGCAGTACTTC,CASSLNPYEQYF
-,TRBV6-5,TRBJ1-6,many,TGTGCCAGCAGTTACGAAGGTACAGGGCGGAAACCCCTCCACTTT,CASSYEGTGRKPLHF
-,TRBV9,TRBJ2-7,-,TGTGCCAGCAGCGTAGATGGCGCGCCCTCCTACGAGCAGTACTTC,CASSVDGAPSYEQYF
-,TRBV29-1,TRBJ1-4,-,TGCAGCGTGCTGTCTGAACTTAATGAAAAACTGTTTTTT,CSVLSELNEKLFF
TRBD1,TRBV29-1,TRBJ2-5,few,TGCAGCGTCCGGGGACAGAGGAAGAATGGGACCCAGTACTTC,CSVRGQRKNGTQYF
-,TRBV7-6,TRBJ1-5,many,TGTGCCAGCAGCTACGCGGGGGACCAGCCCCAGCATTTT,CASSYAGDQPQHF
TRBD1,TRBV6-5,TRBJ1-1,many,TGTGCCAGCAGTTACTCGGACAGGGGTTTCACTGAAGCTTTCTTT,CASSYSDRGFTEAFF
-,TRBV4-1,TRBJ1-2,many,TGCGCCAGCAGCCAAGGGACAGCCTCGTATGGCTACACCTTC,CASSQGTASYGYTF
TRBD2,TRBV20-1,TRBJ2-7,many,TGCAGTGCTCACCGGCCCGGGACTACCTACGAGCAGTACTTC,CSAHRPGTTYEQYF
TRBD1,TRBV7-2,TRBJ2-7,many,TGTGCCACCAATGCCCCACAGGGGGCGCACCCCTTCGAGCAGTACTTC,CATNAPQGAHPFEQYF
TRBD2,TRBV20-1,TRBJ2-7,many,TGCAGTGCCCGGGAGGCCTCGGGACTCTACGAGCAGTACTTC,CSAREASGLYEQYF
-,TRBV10-3,TRBJ2-5,few,TGTGCCATCAGTGAGACGGGACGGTTAGGAGAGACCCAGTACTTC,CAISETGRLGETQYF